Sequencing of this T cell receptor beta chain was carried out in a study of cytomegalovirus exposure and HLA in healthy donors. Findings and limits, study-wide: Further analysis was carried out later, and it showed several of the most significant clusters appearing linked to common viral pathogens. Reportedly, HLA-A and HLA-B alleles of most subjects were accurately predicted from TCR beta. A later analysis reportedly found fewer N-insertions in an Asian-associated ancestry cluster than the roughly 670-donor mean. Among TCR beta chains, those listed as cytomegalovirus-associated numbered roughly 150.

As for this clone: Its antigen is currently unknown. A junction boundary mismatches the germline segment, possibly from a read error. Other nucleotide sequences from this sample produce the same CDR3.

13 Jbeta primers and 60 Vbeta primers were used for the PCR. TCRdb's table, derived via immunoSEQ multiplex PCR, lists solely in-frame clones and lacks some. The sample has around 120,000 clones; approximately 80% are singletons. The germline CDR1 and CDR2 sequences are SGDLS and YYNGEE. This CDR3 has 16 amino acids. The sequence came from a boy between 2 and 10 years old in good health and CMV-seronegative. The sequenced material came from PBMCs. The J gene is TRBJ2-3, the V gene TRBV9; D perhaps matches TRBD2 (6 bases). The CDR3 region has the DNA TGTGCCAGCAGCGTACCCTCGGCGGGACGCACGGATACGCAGTATTTT. This sequence encodes CASSVPSAGRTDTQYF.